This T cell receptor beta chain was captured by sequencing in a study of OX40 agonist ivuxolimab in advanced cancers. Looking at the study overall: One patient with hepatocellular carcinoma and two with cutaneous melanoma, three in all, had partial responses. Whole-study results and caveats: Relative to CD4+ cells, CD8+ T cells on average had more expanded clones. Antigen targets of the expanded peripheral T cells went undetermined. With doses of 0.1 to 3.0 mg/kg, CD4+ and CD8+ blood T cells had undergone clonal expansion by week 6.

Points on this clone: The antigen is not known.

Assay used: immunoSEQ multiplex PCR; TCRdb lists only in-frame clones, some missing. The repertoire holds around 35,000 clones, about 90% seen once, with 30% to 40% in the top ten. Germline V gene sequence: CDR1 SGHAT, CDR2 FQNNGV. The CDR3 contains 15 residues. V was pared by 1 base and J by 5 bases, with 12 bases between. The specimen was CD4+ or CD8+ T cells sorted from blood, collected in a trial of the OX40 agonist ivuxolimab. This chain uses TRBV11-2 with TRBJ2-1; D unclear. The receptor was isolated from an adult with an advanced solid tumor such as melanoma, head and neck, liver or kidney cancer. The CDR3: CASSLVPDGDNEQFF. As DNA, the CDR3 is TGTGCCAGCAGCTTAGTCCCGGACGGCGACAATGAGCAGTTCTTC. Complete variable domain (other parts from reference TRBV11-2 and TRBJ2-1): EAGVAQSPRYKIIEKRQSVAFWCNPISGHATLYWYQQILGQGPKLLIQFQNNGVVDDSQLPKDRFSAERLKGVDSTLKIQPAKLEDSAVYLCASSLVPDGDNEQFFGPGTRLTVL.